This T cell receptor beta chain was retrieved from a study of early T cells in non-severe SARS-CoV-2 infection (dated by TCRdb to the early 2020s). Study-level background: Because TCR sequencing relied on bulk RNA taken from unsorted whole blood, pairing of alpha and beta chains was not possible. Overall study results and their limits: VDJdb matching was skewed toward anti-spike CD8 responses and likely underestimated virus-specific expansions by missing private and CD4 specificities.

This clonotype was found many times. It has no known antigen specificity. No quality values exist for individual bases; no much larger clone is one base distant. CDR1 and CDR2 (MNHNY, SVGAGI) derive from the germline V gene (reference sequence). V lost 10 bases and J lost 2 bases; the stretch between them is 9 bases long. From its cysteine to its phenylalanine, the CDR3 spans 12 amino acids. The kept DNA is CDR3 alone, 36 bases in frame from the first base. The library was made by 5' RACE. The sample was run on a NextSeq 500. In the TCR library protocol, unique molecular identifiers were attached to individual cDNA molecules to correct for PCR bias and sequencing error. Both TCR alpha and beta chains were sequenced, and tight co-correlation was observed between alpha and beta sequence abundances in each sample. The authors' analysis ran thus. V gene, J gene and CDR3 annotation of TCR sequences was performed with Decombinator V4. TCRs were defined as expanded if a significant change between any two time points was detected under a Poisson model with p below 0.0001. Abundances of TCRs were expressed as counts per million after normalisation to the total number of TCRs sequenced in each sample. TRAV1-2 paired with TRAJ12, TRAJ20 or TRAJ33 defined MAIT TCRs, while TRAV10 paired with TRAJ18 defined iNKT TCRs. VDJdb, accessed 1 November 2021, was searched for CMV, EBV and SARS-CoV-2 annotated TCRs, excluding TCRs annotated for multiple antigens. The public reads were quality trimmed at Q25 with fastp and then assembled into clones with MiXCR by TCRdb, keeping productive beta chains. CDR3 protein duplicates are merged, each entry listing the most common genes and DNA. The V and J calls follow TCRdb's processing rather than the paper's. For this sample there are about 61,000 distinct CDR3 sequences; about 9.3% appear just once. 1.2% of the sample is in the top ten clones.

The study was a case-control design nested within a healthcare worker cohort in London, UK, with weekly nasopharyngeal swab PCR tests and blood sampling. Between 23 and 31 March 2020, the week of the UK lockdown, healthcare workers were enrolled and then followed up weekly for as long as 16 weeks. The receptor chain draws on TRBV6-6 and TRBJ1-3; a tentative D call is TRBD1 (5 bases match). Sequencing was performed on whole blood. This receptor was taken from an adult who was a healthcare worker with PCR-confirmed SARS-CoV-2 infection or an uninfected control (not recorded which). The CDR3 reads CATLGAGNTIYF. The nucleotide sequence reads as follows: TGTGCCACCTTGGGGGCTGGAAACACCATATATTTT.